The present T cell receptor (beta chain) was sequenced within a study of cytomegalovirus exposure and HLA in healthy donors. Comment on this clone: The antigen is unknown.

This CDR3 spans 16 amino acids. Germline V gene data show CDR1 as MNHEY and CDR2 as SVGAGI. V was clipped by 0 bases and J by 8 bases; unmatched bases: 7. Libraries were prepared by immunoSEQ multiplex PCR; TCRdb keeps only in-frame clonotypes and omits some of them. The data hold more than 55,000 clones, with about 90% observed a single time. Study outcomes and limitations: Later, an analysis found that TCR clusters from the first cohort tended to co-occur in the 110 or so validation repertoires.

The source material was PBMCs. This chain links TRBV6-5 with TRBJ2-1; 10 bases agree with TRBD2. The receptor was derived from a young woman in good health and CMV-seronegative. The CDR3 region has the DNA TGTGCCAGCAGTTACTCGATCAGCGGGGGGGCCTATGAGCAGTTCTTC. Translating it yields CASSYSISGGAYEQFF.